This T cell receptor (beta chain) is drawn from a study of CD8 T cells in Susac syndrome. Sequencing of TCR beta was performed on blood CD8+ and CD4+ T cells. An amount of RNA that ranged from roughly 0.45 to 1 ug was reverse transcribed with random hexamers. A single record per CDR3 protein comes from TCRdb applying MiXCR to the immunoSEQ multiplex PCR reads. The sample includes a few hundred thousand distinct CDR3 sequences, 95% of them seen just once. What was sequenced was CD4+ T cells from PBMCs. This TCR derives from a human donor with multiple sclerosis.

The CDR3 DNA is TGTGCCAGCAGCTCGGGGACAGGCACTGAAGCTTTCTTT. This encodes CASSSGTGTEAFF. The chain is built from TRBV7-3 and TRBJ1-1; TRBD1 agrees at 8 bases. The CDR3 contains 13 residues. The trim removed 4 bases at V and 4 bases at J, leaving 2 bases unmatched. Germline-derived CDR1 and CDR2 are SGHTA and FQGTGA.